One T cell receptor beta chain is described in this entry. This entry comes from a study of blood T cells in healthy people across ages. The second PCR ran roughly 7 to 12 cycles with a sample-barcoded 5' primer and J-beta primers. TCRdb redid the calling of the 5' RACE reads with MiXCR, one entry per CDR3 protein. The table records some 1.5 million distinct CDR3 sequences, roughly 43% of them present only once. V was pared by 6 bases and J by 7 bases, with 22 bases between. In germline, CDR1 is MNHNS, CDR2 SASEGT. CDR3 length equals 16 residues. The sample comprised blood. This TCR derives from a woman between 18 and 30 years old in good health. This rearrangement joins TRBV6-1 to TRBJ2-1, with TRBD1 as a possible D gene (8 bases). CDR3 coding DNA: TGTGCCAGCAGGCCTGGACAGGGAGGGGCCTTGAATGAGCAGTTCTTC. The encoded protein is CASRPGQGGALNEQFF.